The clone carrying this TCR beta chain was recorded at least ten times. This sample is part of a study of T cells in Graves' hyperthyroidism and ophthalmopathy. RNA transcripts gave rise to amplified TCR beta CDR3 regions. When the TCR CDR3 underwent first-round RT-PCR, the HTBI primer set was used. Each CDR3 protein gets one entry after TCRdb re-called the multiplex PCR reads with MiXCR. The sample contains around 440,000 distinct CDR3 sequences, 15% to 17% of which appear only once. The CDR3 sequence is 19 residues long. Germline CDR1 is SGHDN and CDR2 is FVKESK. With V trimmed by 2 bases and J by 0 bases, 13 bases remained unmatched.

The sequenced sample was blood. V gene TRBV14 combines with J gene TRBJ2-3; 8 bases fit TRBD2. The receptor's source is a woman under 30 with Graves' hyperthyroidism. The CDR3, as DNA: TGTGCCAGCAGCCAATTTTGGCCCCTACTAGCGGAGAGCACAGATACGCAGTATTTT. Its translation: CASSQFWPLLAESTDTQYF.